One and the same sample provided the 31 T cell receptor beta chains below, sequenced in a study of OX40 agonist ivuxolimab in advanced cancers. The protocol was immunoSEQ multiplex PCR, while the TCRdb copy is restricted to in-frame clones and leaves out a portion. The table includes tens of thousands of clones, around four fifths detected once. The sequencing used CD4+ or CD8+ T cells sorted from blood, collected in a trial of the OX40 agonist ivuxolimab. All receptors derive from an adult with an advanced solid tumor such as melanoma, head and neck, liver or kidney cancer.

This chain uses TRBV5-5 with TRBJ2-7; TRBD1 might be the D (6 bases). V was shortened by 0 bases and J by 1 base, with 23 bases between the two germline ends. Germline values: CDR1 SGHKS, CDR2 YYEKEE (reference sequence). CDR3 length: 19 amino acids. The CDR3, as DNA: TGTGCCAGCAGCTTGGCCCCGTCGCAGGGGATCGGGCAATCCTACGAGCAGTACTTC. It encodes CASSLAPSQGIGQSYEQYF.

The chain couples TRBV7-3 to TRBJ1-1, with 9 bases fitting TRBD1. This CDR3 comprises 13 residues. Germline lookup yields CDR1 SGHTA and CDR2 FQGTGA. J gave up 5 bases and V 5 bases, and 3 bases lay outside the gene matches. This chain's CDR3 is CASSRQGGTEAFF. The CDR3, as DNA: TGTGCCAGCAGCCGACAGGGGGGGACTGAAGCTTTCTTT.

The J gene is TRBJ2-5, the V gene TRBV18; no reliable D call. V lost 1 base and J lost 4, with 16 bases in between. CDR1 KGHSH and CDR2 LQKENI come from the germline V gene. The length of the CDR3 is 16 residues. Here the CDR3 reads CASSPLRQALGETQYF. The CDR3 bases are TGTGCCAGCTCACCACTTCGCCAGGCCCTAGGAGAGACCCAGTACTTC.

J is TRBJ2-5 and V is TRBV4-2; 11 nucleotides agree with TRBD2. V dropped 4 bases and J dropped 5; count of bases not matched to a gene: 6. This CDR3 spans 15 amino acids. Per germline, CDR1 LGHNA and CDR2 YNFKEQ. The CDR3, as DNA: TGTGCCAGCAGCCTTCTAGCGGGAGGAAGCGAGACCCAGTACTTC. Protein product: CASSLLAGGSETQYF.

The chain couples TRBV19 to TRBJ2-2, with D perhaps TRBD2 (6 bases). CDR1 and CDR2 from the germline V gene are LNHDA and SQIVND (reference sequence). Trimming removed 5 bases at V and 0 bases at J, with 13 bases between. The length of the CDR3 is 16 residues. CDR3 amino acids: CASSGRGNANTGELFF. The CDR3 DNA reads TGTGCCAGTAGTGGTCGGGGGAACGCGAACACCGGGGAGCTGTTTTTT.

CDR3 in amino acids: CASSSASGGDSSYEQYF. The CDR3 nucleotides read TGTGCCAGCAGCTCCGCTAGCGGGGGGGACTCTTCCTACGAGCAGTACTTC. The V call is TRBV7-2, the J call TRBJ2-7; 12 bases match TRBD2. The V gene's germline CDR1 is SGHTA and CDR2 FQGNSA. The CDR3 totals 17 residues. The ends lost 4 bases at V and 1 base at J; junction bases unmatched: 8. Supplemented by reference TRBV7-2 and TRBJ2-7, the full variable domain reads GAGVSQSPSNKVTEKGKDVELRCDPISGHTALYWYRQSLGQGLEFLIYFQGNSAPDKSGLPSDRFSAERTGGSVSTLTIQRTQQEDSAVYLCASSSASGGDSSYEQYFGPGTRLTVT.

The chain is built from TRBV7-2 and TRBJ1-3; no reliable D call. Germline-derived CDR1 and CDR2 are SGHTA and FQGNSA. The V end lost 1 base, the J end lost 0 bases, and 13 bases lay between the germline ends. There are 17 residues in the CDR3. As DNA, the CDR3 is TGTGCCAGCAGCTTAGTGGTTAGGCCGACCTCTGGAAACACCATATATTTT. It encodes CASSLVVRPTSGNTIYF.

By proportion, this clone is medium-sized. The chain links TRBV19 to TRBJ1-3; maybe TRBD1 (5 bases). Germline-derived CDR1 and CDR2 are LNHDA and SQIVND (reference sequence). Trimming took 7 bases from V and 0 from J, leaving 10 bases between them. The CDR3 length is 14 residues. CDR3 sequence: CASKTVSSGNTIYF. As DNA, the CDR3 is TGTGCCAGTAAGACAGTTTCCTCTGGAAACACCATATATTTT.

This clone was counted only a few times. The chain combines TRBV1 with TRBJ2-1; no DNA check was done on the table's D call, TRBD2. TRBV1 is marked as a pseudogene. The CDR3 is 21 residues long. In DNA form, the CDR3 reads TGCACCAGCAGCCAGGGGACAGAGACCGGGACTAGCGGGAAGTCCTACAATGAGCAGTTCTTC. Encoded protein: CTSSQGTETGTSGKSYNEQFF.

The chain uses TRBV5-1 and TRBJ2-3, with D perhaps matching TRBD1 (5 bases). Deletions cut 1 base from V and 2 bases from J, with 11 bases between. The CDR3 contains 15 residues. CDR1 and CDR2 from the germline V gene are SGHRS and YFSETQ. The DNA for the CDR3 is TGCGCCAGCAGCTTGATTGTCAGGGACACAGATACGCAGTATTTT. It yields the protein CASSLIVRDTDTQYF.

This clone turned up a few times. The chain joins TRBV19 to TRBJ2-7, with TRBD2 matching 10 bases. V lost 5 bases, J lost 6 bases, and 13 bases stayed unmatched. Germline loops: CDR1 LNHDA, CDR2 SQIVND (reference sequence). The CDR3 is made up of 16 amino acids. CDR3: CASSGGLAAAFGEQYF. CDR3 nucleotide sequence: TGTGCCAGTAGTGGCGGACTAGCGGCAGCCTTTGGCGAGCAGTACTTC.

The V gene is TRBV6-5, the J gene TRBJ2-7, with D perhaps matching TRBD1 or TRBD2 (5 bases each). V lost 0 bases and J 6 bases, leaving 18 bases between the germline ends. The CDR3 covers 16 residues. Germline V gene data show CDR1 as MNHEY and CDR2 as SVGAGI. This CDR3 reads CASSYSWDLGFSEQYF. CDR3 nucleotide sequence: TGTGCCAGCAGTTACTCCTGGGACCTCGGGTTCTCCGAGCAGTACTTC.

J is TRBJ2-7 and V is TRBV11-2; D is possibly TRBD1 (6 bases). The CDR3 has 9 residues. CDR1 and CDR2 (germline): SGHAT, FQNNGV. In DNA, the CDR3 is TGTGCCAGCAGCTTAGAGTCAGGGGTT. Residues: CASSLESGV.

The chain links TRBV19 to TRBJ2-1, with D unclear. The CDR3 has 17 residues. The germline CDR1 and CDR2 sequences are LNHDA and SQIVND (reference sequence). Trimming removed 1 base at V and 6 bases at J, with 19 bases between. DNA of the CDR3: TGTGCCAGTAGTATAGCCCCTAGAGGAAAACTCTTCAATGAGCAGTTCTTC. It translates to CASSIAPRGKLFNEQFF.

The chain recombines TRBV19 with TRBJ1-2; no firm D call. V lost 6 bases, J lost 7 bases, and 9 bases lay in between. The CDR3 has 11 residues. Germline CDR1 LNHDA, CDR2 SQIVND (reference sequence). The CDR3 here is CASRSLGGYTF. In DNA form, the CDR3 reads TGTGCCAGTAGGTCTTTGGGTGGCTACACCTTC.

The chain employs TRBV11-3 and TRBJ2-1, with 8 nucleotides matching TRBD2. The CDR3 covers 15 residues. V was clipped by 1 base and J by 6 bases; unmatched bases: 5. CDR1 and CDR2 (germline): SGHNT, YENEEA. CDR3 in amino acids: CASSLVAGGSNEQFF. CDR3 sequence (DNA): TGTGCCAGCAGCTTAGTTGCGGGAGGCAGCAATGAGCAGTTCTTC.

The CDR3 is CASSLDRRGVVNTGELFF. The CDR3 nucleotides read TGCGCCAGCAGCTTGGACCGGCGGGGAGTAGTGAACACCGGGGAGCTGTTTTTT. V and J are TRBV5-1 and TRBJ2-2; D possibly corresponds to TRBD2 (6 bases). The CDR3 loop spans 18 amino acids. Germline V gene sequence: CDR1 SGHRS, CDR2 YFSETQ. V was cut by 0 bases and J by 1 base, with 16 bases left in between.

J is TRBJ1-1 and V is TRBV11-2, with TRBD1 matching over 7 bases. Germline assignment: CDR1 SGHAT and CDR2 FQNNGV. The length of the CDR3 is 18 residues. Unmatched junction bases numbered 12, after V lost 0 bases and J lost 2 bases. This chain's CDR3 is CASSLDGRGFVGNTEAFF. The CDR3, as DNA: TGTGCCAGCAGCTTAGATGGCAGGGGGTTCGTCGGAAACACTGAAGCTTTCTTT.

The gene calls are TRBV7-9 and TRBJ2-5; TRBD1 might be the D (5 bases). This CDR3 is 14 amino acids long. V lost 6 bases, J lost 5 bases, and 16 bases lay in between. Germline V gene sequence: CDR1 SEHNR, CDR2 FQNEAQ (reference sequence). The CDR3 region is CASSPRAAGETQYF. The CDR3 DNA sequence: TGTGCCAGCAGTCCTAGGGCCGCAGGGGAGACCCAGTACTTC.

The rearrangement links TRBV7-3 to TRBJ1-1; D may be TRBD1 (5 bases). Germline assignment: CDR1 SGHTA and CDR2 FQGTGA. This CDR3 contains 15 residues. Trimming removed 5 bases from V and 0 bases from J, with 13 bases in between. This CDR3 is CASSRKPGMNTEAFF. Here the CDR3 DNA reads TGTGCCAGCAGCAGAAAGCCAGGGATGAACACTGAAGCTTTCTTT.

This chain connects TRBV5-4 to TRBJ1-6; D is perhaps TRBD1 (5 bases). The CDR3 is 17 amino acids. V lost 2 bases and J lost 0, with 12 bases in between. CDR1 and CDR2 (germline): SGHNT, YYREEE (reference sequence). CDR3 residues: CASSLFGGSSYNSPLHF. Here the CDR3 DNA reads TGTGCCAGCAGCTTATTTGGGGGGAGCTCCTATAATTCACCCCTCCACTTT.

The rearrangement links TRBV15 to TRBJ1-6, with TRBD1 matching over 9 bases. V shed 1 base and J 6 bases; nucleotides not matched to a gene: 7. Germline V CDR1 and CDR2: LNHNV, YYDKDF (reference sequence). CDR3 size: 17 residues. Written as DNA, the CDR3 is TGTGCCACCAGCAGAGGGGGACAGGGCCTCTTTAATTCACCCCTCCACTTT. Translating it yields CATSRGGQGLFNSPLHF.

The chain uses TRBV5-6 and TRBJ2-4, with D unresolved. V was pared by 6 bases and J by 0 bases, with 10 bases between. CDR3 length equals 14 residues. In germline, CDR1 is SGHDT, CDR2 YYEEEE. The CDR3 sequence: CASMLESAKNIQYF. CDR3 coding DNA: TGTGCCAGCATGCTGGAATCAGCCAAAAACATTCAGTACTTC.

CDR3 in DNA: TGTGCCAGGGTTTCGGGCAGGGGGCGCATACGGTACTTC. It encodes CARVSGRGRIRYF. This sequence joins TRBV7-3 and TRBJ2-7; 8 bases line up with TRBD1. V lost 9 bases and J lost 12; bases outside the gene matches: 16. Germline CDR1 reads SGHTA; CDR2 reads FQGTGA. The CDR3 loop spans 13 amino acids. The variable domain in full, with the rest retrieved from reference TRBV7-3 and TRBJ2-7, is GAGVSQTPSNKVTEKGKYVELRCDPISGHTALYWYRQSLGQGPEFLIYFQGTGAADDSGLPNDRFFAVRPEGSVSTLKIQRTERGDSAVYLCARVSGRGRIRYFGPGTRLTVT.

The CDR3 spells CASSFSPGQEPYEQYF. The DNA for the CDR3 is TGTGCCAGCAGCTTCTCTCCGGGACAGGAGCCCTACGAGCAGTACTTC. The chain uses TRBV9 and TRBJ2-7; 8 positions match TRBD1. V shed 4 bases and J 2 bases; nucleotides not matched to a gene: 11. There are 16 residues in the CDR3. Looked up from germline, CDR1 is SGDLS and CDR2 is YYNGEE.

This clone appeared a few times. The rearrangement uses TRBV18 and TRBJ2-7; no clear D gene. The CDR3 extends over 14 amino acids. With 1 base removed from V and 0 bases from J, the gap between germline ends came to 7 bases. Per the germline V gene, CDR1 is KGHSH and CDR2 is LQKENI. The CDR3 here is CASSPQDTSYEQYF. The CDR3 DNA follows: TGTGCCAGCTCACCACAAGACACCTCCTACGAGCAGTACTTC.

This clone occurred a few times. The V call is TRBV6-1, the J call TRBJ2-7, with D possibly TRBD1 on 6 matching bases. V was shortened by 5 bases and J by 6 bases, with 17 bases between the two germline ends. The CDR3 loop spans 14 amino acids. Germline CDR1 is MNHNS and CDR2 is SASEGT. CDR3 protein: CASSKQGRVVEQYF. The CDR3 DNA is TGTGCCAGCAGTAAACAGGGCCGAGTGGTCGAGCAGTACTTC.

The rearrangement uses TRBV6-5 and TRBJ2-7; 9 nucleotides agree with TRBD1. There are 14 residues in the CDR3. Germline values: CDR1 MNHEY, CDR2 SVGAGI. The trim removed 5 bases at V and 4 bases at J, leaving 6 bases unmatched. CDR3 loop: CASSNGQGLYEQYF. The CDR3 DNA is TGTGCCAGCAGTAACGGACAGGGGCTATACGAGCAGTACTTC.

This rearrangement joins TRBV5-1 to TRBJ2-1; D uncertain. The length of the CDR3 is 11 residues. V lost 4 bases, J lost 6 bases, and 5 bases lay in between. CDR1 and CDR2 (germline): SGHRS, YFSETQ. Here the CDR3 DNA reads TGCGCCAGCAGCGTATCCAATGAGCAGTTCTTC. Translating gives CASSVSNEQFF.

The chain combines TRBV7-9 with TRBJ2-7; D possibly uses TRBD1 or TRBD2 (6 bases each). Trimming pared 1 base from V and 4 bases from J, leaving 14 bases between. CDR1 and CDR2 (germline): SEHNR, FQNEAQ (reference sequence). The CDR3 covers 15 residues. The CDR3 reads CASSLVGGSRYEQYF. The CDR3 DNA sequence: TGTGCCAGCAGCTTAGTAGGGGGGAGTAGGTACGAGCAGTACTTC.

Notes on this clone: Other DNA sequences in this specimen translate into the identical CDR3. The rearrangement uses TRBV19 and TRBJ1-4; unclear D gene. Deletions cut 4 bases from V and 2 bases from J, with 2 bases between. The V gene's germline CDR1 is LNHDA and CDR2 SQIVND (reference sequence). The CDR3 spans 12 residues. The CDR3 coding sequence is TGTGCCAGTAGTACCACTAATGAAAAACTGTTTTTT. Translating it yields CASSTTNEKLFF.